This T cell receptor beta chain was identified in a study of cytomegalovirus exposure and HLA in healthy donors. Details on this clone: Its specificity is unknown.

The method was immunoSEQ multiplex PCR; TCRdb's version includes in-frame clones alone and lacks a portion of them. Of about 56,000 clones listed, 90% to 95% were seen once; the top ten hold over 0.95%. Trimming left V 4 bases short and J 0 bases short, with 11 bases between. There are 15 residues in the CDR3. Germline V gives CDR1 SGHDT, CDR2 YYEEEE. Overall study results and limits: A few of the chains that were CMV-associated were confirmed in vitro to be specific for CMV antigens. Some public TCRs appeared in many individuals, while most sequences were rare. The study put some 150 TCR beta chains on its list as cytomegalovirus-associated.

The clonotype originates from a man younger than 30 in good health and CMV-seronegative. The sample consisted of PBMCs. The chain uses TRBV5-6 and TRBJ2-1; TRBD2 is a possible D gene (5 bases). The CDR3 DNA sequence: TGTGCCAGCAGCCTCTGGGCGGGCTCCTACAATGAGCAGTTCTTC. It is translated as CASSLWAGSYNEQFF.